One and the same sample provided the 32 T cell receptor beta chains below, sequenced in a study of T cells in Graves' hyperthyroidism and ophthalmopathy. TCR beta CDR3 regions were amplified from RNA transcripts. The TCR CDR3 first-round RT-PCR relied on the HTBI primer set. TCRdb re-called the multiplex PCR reads through MiXCR, storing one row per CDR3 protein. This table has about 680,000 distinct CDR3 sequences, around 40% appearing once. The sequenced material came from blood. These receptors all stem from a woman aged 40 to 49 with Graves' hyperthyroidism.

The rearrangement joins TRBV28 to TRBJ2-2; D remains ambiguous. This CDR3 has 15 amino acids. The germline V gene has CDR1 MDHEN and CDR2 SYDVKM. V was pared by 2 bases and J by 0 bases, with 7 bases between. CDR3 nucleotide sequence: TGTGCCAGCAGTTTAGACGACGCGAACACCGGGGAGCTGTTTTTT. This translates into CASSLDDANTGELFF.

Note on this clonotype: A much larger clone lies one base from this, so it may be a read error. J is TRBJ1-1 and V is TRBV6-5; no clear D gene. The length of the CDR3 is 13 residues. Germline CDR1 is MNHEY and CDR2 is SVGAGI. Trimming left V 1 base short and J 4 bases short, with 7 bases between. Written as DNA, the CDR3 is TGTGCCAGCAGTTACTTGGTGAGCACTGAAGCTTTCTTT. This codes for CASSYLVSTEAFF.

This chain links TRBV19 with TRBJ1-1, with 9 bases that match TRBD1. V lost 6 bases, J lost 13 bases, and 15 bases stayed unmatched. The CDR3 is 14 residues long. Per germline, CDR1 LNHDA and CDR2 SQIVND (reference sequence). The CDR3 DNA reads as TGTGCCAGTAGAATAAGTGTACAGGGGGCTGGCGGTTTCTTT. It encodes CASRISVQGAGGFF.

This chain uses TRBV9 with TRBJ2-7; weak D call: TRBD1 (6 bases). The V end was cut by 7 bases, the J end by 5 bases, with 22 bases between. The CDR3 covers 15 residues. The V gene's germline CDR1 is SGDLS and CDR2 YYNGEE. The CDR3 reads CASSPQGAGINEQYF. For the CDR3, the DNA is TGTGCCAGCTCACCACAGGGTGCAGGCATCAACGAGCAGTACTTC. Full variable domain (rest looked up from reference TRBV9 and TRBJ2-7): DSGVTQTPKHLITATGQRVTLRCSPRSGDLSVYWYQQSLDQGLQFLIQYYNGEERAKGNILERFSAQQFPDLHSELNLSSLELGDSALYFCASSPQGAGINEQYFGPGTRLTVT.

This clonotype was observed many times. This chain uses TRBV7-2 with TRBJ2-7; a weak D match, TRBD1 (6 bases). The length of the CDR3 is 15 residues. CDR1 is SGHTA and CDR2 is FQGNSA in the germline V gene. V lost 5 bases to trimming and J lost 2 bases, with 16 bases between them. CDR3 region: CASSVEQGRTYEQYF. CDR3 coding DNA: TGTGCCAGCAGCGTTGAACAGGGTAGAACCTACGAGCAGTACTTC.

This clonotype has at least ten counts. The chain recombines TRBV6-5 with TRBJ1-2, with a weak D call TRBD1 (5 bases). The CDR3 contains 16 residues. V lost 2 bases and J lost 4, with 17 bases in between. From germline, CDR1 is MNHEY and CDR2 SVGAGI. The chain's CDR3 is CASSYPAPQGGYGYTF. In DNA form, the CDR3 reads TGTGCCAGCAGTTACCCAGCCCCCCAGGGAGGCTATGGCTACACCTTC.

This chain connects TRBV2 to TRBJ2-2, with D unclear. CDR1 and CDR2 (germline): SNHLY, FYNNEI. V was shortened by 11 bases and J by 7 bases, with 17 bases between the two germline ends. This CDR3 has 13 residues. The CDR3 DNA follows: TGTGCCGCCAGCAGCCTCGGATACGGGGAGCTGTTTTTT. The encoded protein is CAASSLGYGELFF.

The table lists this clonotype with many counts. V and J are TRBV19 and TRBJ1-4; D may be TRBD1 (5 bases). From germline, CDR1 is LNHDA and CDR2 SQIVND (reference sequence). V gave up 10 bases and J gave up 6 bases, with 15 bases separating them. This CDR3 spans 13 amino acids. The CDR3 DNA follows: TGTGCCACACGCCCCGGGACGGATGAAAAACTGTTTTTT. Its protein is CATRPGTDEKLFF.

In its sample, this clonotype was seen a few times. CDR3 protein: CASSRRTGTDTQYF. The DNA for the CDR3 is TGTGCCAGCAGTCGCAGGACAGGCACAGATACGCAGTATTTT. V is TRBV7-8 and J is TRBJ2-3, with D possibly being TRBD1 (6 bases). The CDR3 has 14 residues. V was cut by 6 bases and J by 1 base, with 11 bases left in between. Germline V gives CDR1 SGHVS, CDR2 FQNEAQ.

This clonotype was seen at least ten times. The V and J genes are TRBV20-1 and TRBJ1-1; D perhaps matches TRBD1 (6 bases). V shed 0 bases and J shed 7 bases, with 15 bases lying between them. The V gene's germline CDR1 is DFQATT and CDR2 SNEGSKA (reference sequence). The CDR3 is made up of 14 amino acids. The CDR3: CSAREGTRASEAFF. The CDR3 DNA reads TGCAGTGCTAGAGAGGGGACAAGGGCTAGTGAAGCTTTCTTT.

This clonotype was seen only a few times. The V call is TRBV19, the J call TRBJ1-1; 8 bases agree with TRBD1. The CDR3 length is 13 residues. Unmatched junction bases numbered 9, after V lost 10 bases and J lost 5 bases. The germline gives CDR1 LNHDA, CDR2 SQIVND (reference sequence). The CDR3 DNA reads as TGTGCCACCCGGAGGGGGACAGGTACTGAAGCTTTCTTT. It is translated as CATRRGTGTEAFF.

This clonotype was observed at least ten times. CDR3 sequence: CASSLRVGDEKLFF. CDR3 coding DNA: TGTGCCAGCAGCTTACGGGTTGGGGATGAAAAACTGTTTTTT. The V gene is TRBV7-2, the J gene TRBJ1-4; no clear D. Germline V gene lookup returns CDR1 SGHTA and CDR2 FQGNSA. The CDR3 runs to 14 residues. V was clipped by 2 bases and J by 6 bases, with 10 bases between them.

This clonotype was seen more than once but under ten times. The chain employs TRBV10-1 and TRBJ1-4; D uncertain. The CDR3 is 15 residues long. Germline V CDR1 and CDR2: WNHNN, SYGVQD (reference sequence). Trimming left V 8 bases short and J 4 bases short, with 17 bases between. The CDR3 sequence is CASGSPSVDNEKLFF. The CDR3 nucleotides read TGCGCCAGCGGGTCCCCGTCAGTCGATAATGAAAAACTGTTTTTT.

This clonotype has a count of ten or more. The rearrangement uses TRBV19 and TRBJ1-1; D gene unclear. Trimming cost V 5 bases and J 4 bases, with 11 bases left between them. The CDR3 extends over 13 amino acids. The germline gives CDR1 LNHDA, CDR2 SQIVND (reference sequence). The chain's CDR3 is CASSVGLPTEAFF. CDR3 in DNA: TGTGCCAGTAGTGTTGGGTTGCCCACTGAAGCTTTCTTT.

The chain couples TRBV6-5 to TRBJ1-2; TRBD1 is a possible D gene (6 bases). V lost 2 bases and J lost 6, with 16 bases in between. This CDR3 region has 15 residues. Germline V gene data show CDR1 as MNHEY and CDR2 as SVGAGI. For the CDR3, the DNA is TGTGCCAGCAGTTACGAGTTGTGGGGGCGGGATGGCTACACCTTC. Translated: CASSYELWGRDGYTF.

The chain links TRBV7-9 to TRBJ2-5, with D maybe TRBD2 (6 bases). Germline CDR1 and CDR2: SEHNR and FQNEAQ (reference sequence). V was shortened by 1 base and J by 2 bases, with 17 bases between the two germline ends. The CDR3 is 17 amino acids. CDR3 sequence reads: CASSLGGSGGDQETQYF. The CDR3 coding sequence is TGTGCCAGCAGCTTAGGGGGGTCGGGCGGGGATCAAGAGACCCAGTACTTC.

This clonotype appeared many times. The chain links TRBV7-2 to TRBJ1-1; maybe TRBD1 (6 bases). The V and J ends lost 5 bases and 3 bases respectively, with 10 bases between them. The CDR3 is 13 amino acids. CDR1 and CDR2 (germline): SGHTA, FQGNSA. The CDR3 sequence is CASSVQGDTEAFF. Here the CDR3 DNA reads TGTGCCAGCAGCGTACAGGGTGACACTGAAGCTTTCTTT.

This clonotype has ten or more counts. The rearrangement uses TRBV7-9 and TRBJ2-5; possibly TRBD2 for D (5 bases). The V and J ends lost 4 bases and 5 bases respectively, with 17 bases between them. The CDR3 is made up of 15 amino acids. Germline V gene lookup returns CDR1 SEHNR and CDR2 FQNEAQ (reference sequence). CDR3 nucleotides: TGTGCCAGCAGCTCCCGTGGTAGCGCAGTGGAGACCCAGTACTTC. Protein sequence: CASSSRGSAVETQYF.

Turning to this clonotype: Given a much more abundant clone one base away, this may be a read error. The CDR3 end shows no conserved phenylalanine or tryptophan, and so a read error is likely. The V call is TRBV12-3 or TRBV12-4, the J call TRBJ1-5; D is unclear. V lost 6 bases and J 0 bases, leaving 15 bases between the germline ends. This CDR3 has 16 residues. The CDR3 DNA reads as TGTGCCAGCAGCACAAAGGATTACGATAGCAATCAGCCCCAGCATTCT. Amino acids: CASSTKDYDSNQPQHS.

The chain is built from TRBV25-1 and TRBJ1-1; 12 bases are shared with TRBD1. Trimming at V came to 5 bases and at J to 2 bases, leaving 3 bases not matched to a gene. Per germline, CDR1 MGHDK and CDR2 SYGVNS. The CDR3 is 15 residues long. CDR3 protein: CASSSGQGANTEAFF. The CDR3 nucleotides read TGTGCCAGCAGTTCGGGACAGGGGGCCAACACTGAAGCTTTCTTT.

This clonotype was counted ten times or more. The rearrangement joins TRBV20-1 to TRBJ2-5, with 7 bases fitting TRBD1. From germline, CDR1 is DFQATT and CDR2 SNEGSKA (reference sequence). Germline trimming cut 5 bases from V and 2 bases from J; bases unmatched to any gene: 8. The CDR3 loop spans 14 amino acids. In DNA form, the CDR3 reads TGCAGTGCTGCTACAGGGGCCTTACAAGAGACCCAGTACTTC. As protein: CSAATGALQETQYF.

The chain uses TRBV12-3 or TRBV12-4 and TRBJ1-2; TRBD1 might be the D (5 bases). V lost 6 bases, J lost 8 bases, and 16 bases lay in between. This CDR3 is built from 13 residues. CDR3 in DNA: TGTGCCAGCAGCCCAGGGACGGAAGACGGCTACACCTTC. Translating it yields CASSPGTEDGYTF.

The gene calls are TRBV9 and TRBJ1-2, with unresolved D. The CDR3 extends over 13 amino acids. V lost 4 bases, J lost 6 bases, and 13 bases lay in between. Germline V CDR1 and CDR2: SGDLS, YYNGEE. The CDR3 bases are TGTGCCAGCAGCCCCCGGGAGGCCCATGGCTACACCTTC. This encodes CASSPREAHGYTF.

The V call is TRBV29-1, the J call TRBJ2-3; TRBD2 might be the D (5 bases). The V and J ends lost 2 bases and 6 bases respectively, with 15 bases between them. The CDR3 is made up of 14 amino acids. Germline V gene sequence: CDR1 SQVTM, CDR2 ANQGSEA. This CDR3 reads CSVETSGRRDTQYF. CDR3 coding DNA: TGCAGCGTTGAAACGTCCGGAAGGAGGGATACGCAGTATTTT.

CDR3 DNA: TGTGCCAGCAGGGACAGGGGATATGCTTTCTTT. This translates into CASRDRGYAFF. The V gene is TRBV2, the J gene TRBJ1-1; TRBD1 agrees at 9 bases. Germline V gene lookup returns CDR1 SNHLY and CDR2 FYNNEI. CDR3 size: 11 residues. Trimming removed 6 bases from V and 11 bases from J; junction bases left unmatched: 4. Supplemented by reference TRBV2 and TRBJ1-1, the full variable domain reads EPEVTQTPSHQVTQMGQEVILRCVPISNHLYFYWYRQILGQKVEFLVSFYNNEISEKSEIFDDQFSVERPDGSNFTLKIRSTKLEDSAMYFCASRDRGYAFFGQGTRLTVV.

This clonotype was counted at least ten times. The rearrangement links TRBV20-1 to TRBJ2-7; 7 bases agree with TRBD1. J gave up 6 bases and V 6 bases, and 17 bases lay outside the gene matches. Per the germline V gene, CDR1 is DFQATT and CDR2 is SNEGSKA (reference sequence). The CDR3 is 15 amino acids. The CDR3: CSAQDRRYTPSEQYF. In DNA, the CDR3 is TGCAGTGCCCAGGACAGGCGATACACCCCCAGCGAGCAGTACTTC.

In DNA, the CDR3 is TGTGCCAGCAGCGGACAGCCGGACTATGGCTACACCTTC. This gives the protein CASSGQPDYGYTF. This chain connects TRBV9 to TRBJ1-2, with a tentative D call TRBD1 (5 bases). V was trimmed by 3 bases and J by 3 bases, leaving 9 bases between them. This CDR3 has 13 residues. The germline CDR1 and CDR2 sequences are SGDLS and YYNGEE.

V gene TRBV7-2 combines with J gene TRBJ2-5, with 11 bases matching TRBD2. The CDR3 covers 13 residues. V shed 3 bases, J shed 9 bases, and the junction held 3 bases outside the gene matches. Per the germline V gene, CDR1 is SGHTA and CDR2 is FQGNSA. The CDR3 bases are TGTGCCAGCAGCTTGGGGACTAGCGGAGCCCAGTACTTC. Protein product: CASSLGTSGAQYF.

This clonotype came up many times. The chain combines TRBV20-1 with TRBJ1-5, with D maybe TRBD1 (5 bases). V lost 1 base, J lost 6 bases, and 16 bases lay in between. The CDR3 sequence is 15 residues long. Germline loops: CDR1 DFQATT, CDR2 SNEGSKA (reference sequence). DNA for the CDR3: TGCAGTGCTAGAGTGGGGCGTCCTGAAGGTCAGCCCCAGCATTTT. Translated: CSARVGRPEGQPQHF.

This clonotype was observed a handful of times. The chain links TRBV6-5 to TRBJ1-1; TRBD1 aligns across 7 bases. Germline V gene data show CDR1 as MNHEY and CDR2 as SVGAGI. CDR3 length: 14 amino acids. Trimming at V came to 1 base and at J to 5 bases, leaving 4 bases not matched to a gene. The CDR3 loop reads CASSYYRGGTEAFF. CDR3 nucleotide sequence: TGTGCCAGCAGTTACTACAGGGGAGGGACTGAAGCTTTCTTT.

For this clonotype: Given a much more abundant clone one base away, this may be a read error. This chain connects TRBV7-6 to TRBJ1-6, with 7 bases fitting TRBD1. Germline loops: CDR1 SGHVS, CDR2 FNYEAQ. CDR3 length: 16 amino acids. CDR3 nucleotides: TGTGCCGGCAGCGCCTCGACAGGGTTAGACAATTCACCCCTCCACTTT. The encoded protein is CAGSASTGLDNSPLHF.

The chain recombines TRBV7-8 with TRBJ1-4; D call uncertain. The length of the CDR3 is 16 residues. The germline V gene has CDR1 SGHVS and CDR2 FQNEAQ. Between the trimmed V and J ends, which lost 0 bases and 4 bases, there was a span of 12 bases. Here the CDR3 reads CASSLASTGYNEKLFF. CDR3 nucleotides: TGTGCCAGCAGCTTAGCTAGTACTGGGTATAATGAAAAACTGTTTTTT.